These 11 T cell receptor beta chains originate from one sample sequenced in a study of blood T cell repertoires in COVID-19. TCRdb keeps only in-frame clones here, not all; method: immunoSEQ multiplex PCR. The sample shows under 200,000 clones, approximately 82% of them seen only once. The sequenced material came from peripheral blood. The receptors come from a woman in her 70s who had recovered from COVID-19.

The chain uses TRBV30 and TRBJ1-5, with TRBD1 matching over 8 bases. CDR3 length: 15 amino acids. The germline CDR1 and CDR2 sequences are GTSNPN and SVGIG (reference sequence). The trim removed 3 bases at V and 3 bases at J, leaving 7 bases unmatched. The CDR3 DNA sequence: TGTGCCTGGAGCCCGGGGACAGGCGTCAATCAGCCCCAGCATTTT. Protein sequence: CAWSPGTGVNQPQHF.

The DNA for the CDR3 is TGCGCCAGCAGCTTGGCCTTGGGAGGTCATGAGCAGTTCTTC. Its protein product is CASSLALGGHEQFF. The V and J genes are TRBV5-1 and TRBJ2-1, with TRBD2 as a possible D gene (6 bases). CDR1 is SGHRS and CDR2 is YFSETQ in the germline V gene. This CDR3 contains 14 residues. V was trimmed by 0 bases and J by 8 bases, leaving 12 bases between them.

V is TRBV18 and J is TRBJ2-1; 14 bases map to TRBD2. The CDR3 has 17 residues. The V and J ends lost 0 bases and 9 bases, in that order; junction bases with no gene match: 7. Germline CDR1 is KGHSH and CDR2 is LQKENI. CDR3 nucleotides: TGTGCCAGCTCACCACCGCGGGGACTAGCGGGGGTGGGTGAGCAGTTCTTC. This sequence encodes CASSPPRGLAGVGEQFF.

The V call is TRBV29-1, the J call TRBJ2-1; possibly TRBD2 for D (5 bases). The ends were cut back, 4 bases at V and 4 bases at J, with 14 bases in the middle. The CDR3 is made up of 14 amino acids. Looked up from germline, CDR1 is SQVTM and CDR2 is ANQGSEA. CDR3 in amino acids: CSVGQRLSYNEQFF. The CDR3 bases are TGCAGCGTTGGGCAGCGGTTGTCTTACAATGAGCAGTTCTTC.

Details on this clone: The sample has other DNA sequences that encode this CDR3 too. The V call is TRBV20-1, the J call TRBJ1-1; D call uncertain. The V end was cut by 3 bases, the J end by 1 base, with 6 bases between. Germline CDR1 DFQATT, CDR2 SNEGSKA (reference sequence). This CDR3 region has 12 residues. The CDR3 bases are TGCAGTGCTAGTTCGGGGAACACTGAAGCTTTCTTT. This gives the protein CSASSGNTEAFF.

The chain has TRBV29-1 and TRBJ2-2, with TRBD1 matching over 8 bases. There are 13 residues in the CDR3. Germline V lookup: CDR1 SQVTM, CDR2 ANQGSEA. J lost 3 bases, V lost 4 bases, and 1 base had no gene match. The CDR3 loop is CSVAGGDTGELFF. In DNA form, the CDR3 reads TGCAGCGTTGCAGGGGGCGACACCGGGGAGCTGTTTTTT.

This clone was seen only a few times. This sequence joins TRBV7-2 and TRBJ1-2, with D perhaps TRBD1 (6 bases). Trimming shortened V by 4 bases and J by 6 bases, and 15 bases separated the two germline ends. In germline, CDR1 is SGHTA, CDR2 FQGNSA. There are 14 residues in the CDR3. CDR3 loop: CASSSQGGGDGYTF. CDR3 nucleotides: TGTGCCAGCAGCTCCCAGGGAGGGGGGGATGGCTACACCTTC.

The chain joins TRBV27 to TRBJ2-7; D is uncertain. The CDR3 contains 14 residues. V was pared by 3 bases and J by 0 bases, with 9 bases between. CDR1 is MNHEY, CDR2 SMNVEV, per germline (reference sequence). The CDR3 spells CASSLYRPSYEQYF. The CDR3, as DNA: TGTGCCAGCAGTTTGTACAGACCCTCCTACGAGCAGTACTTC.

This chain connects TRBV27 to TRBJ2-3; perhaps TRBD1 as D (5 bases). V lost 1 base and J lost 5, with 13 bases in between. This CDR3 has 15 residues. Germline V gives CDR1 MNHEY, CDR2 SMNVEV (reference sequence). Here the CDR3 reads CASSLFRVGGDTQYF. The CDR3 DNA reads as TGTGCCAGCAGTTTATTCAGGGTTGGCGGAGATACGCAGTATTTT.

Turning to this clone: The same CDR3 arises from other DNA sequences in this sample as well. The chain couples TRBV18 to TRBJ1-6; D is unclear. Trimming left V 3 bases short and J 4 bases short, with 7 bases between. CDR1 KGHSH and CDR2 LQKENI come from the germline V gene. The CDR3 totals 14 residues. DNA of the CDR3: TGTGCCAGCTCACCGGGAGGGTATAATTCACCCCTCCACTTT. This sequence encodes CASSPGGYNSPLHF. Full variable domain (missing parts from reference TRBV18 and TRBJ1-6): NAGVMQNPRHLVRRRGQEARLRCSPMKGHSHVYWYRQLPEEGLKFMVYLQKENIIDESGMPKERFSAEFPKEGPSILRIQQVVRGDSAAYFCASSPGGYNSPLHFGNGTRLTVT.

This clone was seen a few times. The rearrangement joins TRBV18 to TRBJ1-5; 8 bases fit TRBD1. Germline values: CDR1 KGHSH, CDR2 LQKENI. The V and J ends lost 0 bases and 6 bases, in that order; junction bases with no gene match: 4. The CDR3 runs to 15 residues. The CDR3 reads CASSPPQGVGQPQHF. The CDR3, as DNA: TGTGCCAGCTCACCACCACAGGGGGTAGGTCAGCCCCAGCATTTT. The complete variable domain, with remaining parts taken from reference TRBV18 and TRBJ1-5, reads NAGVMQNPRHLVRRRGQEARLRCSPMKGHSHVYWYRQLPEEGLKFMVYLQKENIIDESGMPKERFSAEFPKEGPSILRIQQVVRGDSAAYFCASSPPQGVGQPQHFGDGTRLSIL.